One and the same sample provided the 10 T cell receptor beta chains below, sequenced in a study of blood T cell repertoires in COVID-19. The assay was immunoSEQ multiplex PCR, and TCRdb's table has in-frame clones only and misses some. The table includes 250,000 or so clones, roughly 83% detected once. The material sequenced was PBMCs or T cells enriched from blood (not recorded which). The origin of the receptors is a woman between 50 and 59 years old who had recovered from COVID-19.

The chain uses TRBV5-4 and TRBJ2-3; TRBD2 matches 11 bases. The trim removed 5 bases at V and 0 bases at J, leaving 5 bases unmatched. This CDR3 has 16 residues. Germline loops: CDR1 SGHNT, CDR2 YYREEE (reference sequence). CDR3 nucleotide sequence: TGTGCCAGCAGGGCCGGGACTAGCGGAAGCACAGATACGCAGTATTTT. Its translation is CASRAGTSGSTDTQYF. The full variable domain, completed using reference TRBV5-4 and TRBJ2-3, is ETGVTQSPTHLIKTRGQQVTLRCSSQSGHNTVSWYQQALGQGPQFIFQYYREEENGRGNFPPRFSGLQFPNYSSELNVNALELDDSALYLCASRAGTSGSTDTQYFGPGTRLTVL.

The rearrangement uses TRBV30 and TRBJ2-5; 14 nucleotides agree with TRBD2. Germline loops: CDR1 GTSNPN, CDR2 SVGIG (reference sequence). The junction had 7 bases not matched to a gene; V was cut back by 2 bases and J by 2 bases. The CDR3 is 17 amino acids. CDR3 sequence reads: CAWSPGTSGRGQETQYF. For the CDR3, the DNA is TGTGCCTGGAGTCCCGGGACTAGCGGGAGAGGACAAGAGACCCAGTACTTC.

The J gene is TRBJ2-3, the V gene TRBV29-1; the D gene could be TRBD1 or TRBD2 (5 bases each). V was cut by 8 bases and J by 6 bases, with 12 bases left in between. Per the germline V gene, CDR1 is SQVTM and CDR2 is ANQGSEA. The length of the CDR3 is 11 residues. CDR3 sequence (DNA): TGCAGCCCGGGGACGGGGGATACGCAGTATTTT. It yields the protein CSPGTGDTQYF.

V is TRBV6-2 or TRBV6-3 and J is TRBJ2-7; TRBD1 matches 7 bases. This CDR3 is 14 amino acids long. CDR1 and CDR2 (germline): MNHEY, SVGEGT. V was clipped by 3 bases and J by 3 bases; unmatched bases: 5. As DNA, the CDR3 is TGTGCCAGCAGTTATGACAGGGAATACTACGAGCAGTACTTC. This codes for CASSYDREYYEQYF.

Details on this clone: This CDR3 is also generated by other DNA sequences in the sample. The chain joins TRBV7-2 to TRBJ1-5, with a possible D match to TRBD1 (6 bases). The CDR3 runs to 14 residues. V was pared by 5 bases and J by 3 bases, with 11 bases between. Germline CDR1 reads SGHTA; CDR2 reads FQGNSA. In DNA, the CDR3 is TGTGCCAGCAGCCTACAGGGTATCAATCAGCCCCAGCATTTT. Translated: CASSLQGINQPQHF.

This clone was counted a single time. CDR3 sequence reads: CASSQAVNEQFF. The CDR3 DNA reads as TGTGCCAGCAGCCAAGCTGTTAATGAGCAGTTCTTC. The rearrangement links TRBV3-1 (or the pseudogene TRBV3-2) to TRBJ2-1, with D hard to call. The germline V gene encodes CDR1 LGHDT and CDR2 YNNKEL (reference sequence). This CDR3 region has 12 residues. Trimming removed 1 base at V and 7 bases at J, with 5 bases between.

The V and J genes are TRBV3-1 (or the pseudogene TRBV3-2) and TRBJ2-1; TRBD2 aligns across 12 bases. Germline loops: CDR1 LGHDT, CDR2 YNNKEL (reference sequence). This CDR3 has 18 residues. V lost 0 bases, J lost 5 bases, and 8 bases stayed unmatched. The CDR3, as DNA: TGTGCCAGCAGCCAAGAGTCTCGACTAGCGGGAGTAGACAATGAGCAGTTCTTC. It is translated as CASSQESRLAGVDNEQFF.

The chain is built from TRBV6-6 and TRBJ2-4, with TRBD2 matching over 8 bases. The junction had 7 bases not matched to a gene; V was cut back by 6 bases and J by 0 bases. Germline CDR1 is MNHNY and CDR2 is SVGAGI (reference sequence). CDR3 size: 16 residues. CDR3 DNA sequence: TGTGCCAGCAGCCGTACTAGCGGCCTAGCCAAAAACATTCAGTACTTC. Translation: CASSRTSGLAKNIQYF.

The rearrangement links TRBV27 to TRBJ2-3, with 16 bases aligning to TRBD2. CDR3 size: 19 residues. Trimming removed 2 bases from V and 5 bases from J; junction bases left unmatched: 10. Germline CDR1 is MNHEY and CDR2 is SMNVEV (reference sequence). The CDR3 coding sequence is TGTGCCAGCAGTTTACCCCCGGGACTAGCGGGGGGGCGGAGAGATACGCAGTATTTT. The encoded protein is CASSLPPGLAGGRRDTQYF.

This chain connects TRBV7-6 to TRBJ1-5; D may be TRBD1 (5 bases). In germline, CDR1 is SGHVS, CDR2 FNYEAQ. V was clipped by 5 bases and J by 7 bases, with 12 bases between them. The CDR3 sequence is 13 residues long. The chain's CDR3 is CASSPGSGQPQHF. In DNA, the CDR3 is TGTGCCAGCAGCCCAGGGTCTGGACAGCCCCAGCATTTT. The whole variable domain, remainder taken from reference TRBV7-6 and TRBJ1-5, is GAGVSQSPRYKVTKRGQDVALRCDPISGHVSLYWYRQALGQGPEFLTYFNYEAQQDKSGLPNDRFSAERPEGSISTLTIQRTEQRDSAMYRCASSPGSGQPQHFGDGTRLSIL.